The 10 T cell receptor beta chains below all came from one sample that was sequenced in a study of T cell responses to AZD1222 COVID-19 vaccine (dated by TCRdb to the early 2020s). The library was generated by the immunoSEQ multiplex PCR assay. Sourced from immuneACCESS, this table was stored by TCRdb with only in-frame sequences that have V and J called. A share of the clones is absent; for the studies checked, an unresolved V gene accounts for under half, and the remainder has no known explanation. A total of roughly 120,000 clones appear in this sample, roughly 86% of them only once. 9.5% to 15% of the sample belongs to the ten largest clones. According to the study, the label for this sample's time point signals: baseline before first vaccination. The treatment or condition tag for this specimen amounts to: meningococcal conjugate vaccine given as trial control. Sample: peripheral blood, taken on day 0 of MenACWY control vaccination. These receptors all come from an adult in good health.

V is TRBV2 and J is TRBJ2-2; 11 nucleotides agree with TRBD2. The CDR3 contains 16 residues. Germline CDR1 reads SNHLY; CDR2 reads FYNNEI. V shed 6 bases, J shed 5 bases, and the junction held 8 bases outside the gene matches. In DNA, the CDR3 is TGTGCCAGCAGGGCACTAGCGGGAGCCCGGACCGGGGAGCTGTTTTTT. This codes for CASRALAGARTGELFF.

The chain joins TRBV7-2 to TRBJ1-2; the D gene is possibly TRBD1 (6 bases). Per the germline V gene, CDR1 is SGHTA and CDR2 is FQGNSA. The CDR3 spans 14 residues. Trimming stripped 3 bases from V and 14 bases from J, with 22 bases between. CDR3: CASSLPALAGAWTF. CDR3 sequence (DNA): TGTGCCAGCAGCTTGCCCGCTTTGGCAGGGGCATGGACCTTC.

The chain is built from TRBV6-5 and TRBJ1-2; 8 bases map to TRBD1. The CDR3 is 14 residues long. Germline CDR1 and CDR2: MNHEY and SVGAGI. The trim removed 6 bases at V and 5 bases at J, leaving 8 bases unmatched. The CDR3 DNA follows: TGTGCCAGCAGAGGTACAGGGGGTTCTTATGGCTACACCTTC. Translating gives CASRGTGGSYGYTF.

The rearrangement uses TRBV19 and TRBJ2-7, with 11 bases fitting TRBD2. J lost 2 bases, V lost 11 bases, and 5 bases had no gene match. Germline V gene lookup returns CDR1 LNHDA and CDR2 SQIVND (reference sequence). The CDR3 length is 13 residues. This CDR3 reads CAGLAGGTYEQYF. The CDR3, as DNA: TGTGCCGGCCTAGCGGGAGGTACCTACGAGCAGTACTTC.

A single count supports this clone. J is TRBJ2-7 and V is TRBV19; the match to TRBD2 covers 8 bases. After removal of 4 bases from V and 5 bases from J, the junction contained 13 bases not matched to a gene. This CDR3 contains 16 residues. Germline loops: CDR1 LNHDA, CDR2 SQIVND (reference sequence). The CDR3 DNA reads TGTGCCAGTAGTAGGGGGTTTTTAGCGGGATTGAACGAGCAGTACTTC. It specifies CASSRGFLAGLNEQYF.

The V call is TRBV7-8, the J call TRBJ2-7, with D perhaps given as TRBD1 or TRBD2 (5 bases each). The V gene's germline CDR1 is SGHVS and CDR2 FQNEAQ. The CDR3 runs to 14 residues. Trimming pared 5 bases from V and 1 base from J, leaving 12 bases between. The DNA for the CDR3 is TGTGCCAGCAGCCTAGGGGACGGGTCCTACGAGCAGTACTTC. Protein: CASSLGDGSYEQYF.

V is TRBV28 and J is TRBJ1-1; the D gene is possibly TRBD1 (6 bases). This CDR3 is 11 amino acids long. V dropped 8 bases and J dropped 8 bases, with 12 bases sitting between them. The germline CDR1 and CDR2 sequences are MDHEN and SYDVKM. The CDR3 DNA reads as TGTGCCAGCCCCTTTAGGGGGGAAGCTTTCTTT. This translates into CASPFRGEAFF.

The rearrangement uses TRBV27 and TRBJ2-7; perhaps D is TRBD1 or TRBD2 (5 bases each). Trimming stripped 5 bases from V and 0 bases from J, with 8 bases between. Germline CDR1 MNHEY, CDR2 SMNVEV (reference sequence). The CDR3 has 13 residues. For the CDR3, the DNA is TGTGCCAGCAGTCGGGGCGGCTCCTACGAGCAGTACTTC. Translation: CASSRGGSYEQYF.

The chain employs TRBV18 and TRBJ1-1; perhaps TRBD1 as D (5 bases). The V and J ends lost 5 bases and 6 bases respectively, with 13 bases between them. CDR3 size: 13 residues. CDR1 and CDR2 (germline): KGHSH, LQKENI. In DNA form, the CDR3 reads TGTGCCAGCTCAGGAACAGGAGAGGCTGAAGCTTTCTTT. Protein: CASSGTGEAEAFF.

CDR3 sequence: CASSLEWGQPQHF. The CDR3, as DNA: TGTGCCAGCAGCTTGGAGTGGGGTCAGCCCCAGCATTTT. The chain carries TRBV5-5 and TRBJ1-5; D call uncertain. Deletions cut 0 bases from V and 6 bases from J, with 7 bases between. CDR3 length equals 13 residues. The germline V gene has CDR1 SGHKS and CDR2 YYEKEE (reference sequence). The full variable domain, rest sourced from reference TRBV5-5 and TRBJ1-5, is DAGVTQSPTHLIKTRGQQVTLRCSPISGHKSVSWYQQVLGQGPQFIFQYYEKEERGRGNFPDRFSARQFPNYSSELNVNALLLGDSALYLCASSLEWGQPQHFGDGTRLSIL.